Shown below are 27 T cell receptor beta chains from a single sample sequenced in a study of tumor-infiltrating lymphocytes in oesophageal squamous cell carcinoma (dated by TCRdb to between 2015 and 2016). Libraries came from PCR. The sequencer listed for this sample is Illumina HiSeq 2000. The public sequencing data were trimmed at Q25 with fastp and processed into clonotypes with MiXCR by TCRdb, which kept only in-frame beta chains. Under each unique CDR3 protein, matching rows form one entry showing the most common genes and DNA. The sample yields 9,500 or so distinct CDR3 sequences; 59% were counted once. The ten largest make up about 34% of the sample. The sequenced sample was esophageal tumor tissue. Source of these receptors: a male donor with esophageal squamous cell carcinoma.

CDR3 in amino acids: CASTGLLSRDTQYF. The CDR3 bases are TGCGCCAGCACCGGACTACTTTCGAGAGATACGCAGTATTTT. This sequence joins TRBV5-1 and TRBJ2-3; tentatively, D is TRBD2 (6 bases). Germline CDR1 reads SGHRS; CDR2 reads YFSETQ. The CDR3 is made up of 14 amino acids. Deletions cut 6 bases from V and 5 bases from J, with 16 bases between.

This clonotype is medium-sized within its sample. The chain is built from TRBV5-1 and TRBJ1-2; a possible D gene is TRBD1 (5 bases). The germline V gene encodes CDR1 SGHRS and CDR2 YFSETQ. This CDR3 has 11 residues. V dropped 7 bases and J dropped 5 bases, with 9 bases sitting between them. Here the CDR3 reads CASGTDYGYTF. In DNA, the CDR3 is TGCGCCAGCGGGACGGATTATGGCTACACCTTC.

The rearrangement joins TRBV7-9 to TRBJ1-1, with D perhaps matching TRBD1 (6 bases). The germline V and J ends were trimmed by 2 bases and 7 bases, with 11 bases remaining between them. The germline gives CDR1 SEHNR, CDR2 FQNEAQ (reference sequence). The CDR3 sequence is 13 residues long. CDR3 residues: CASSLIQGFEAFF. Written as DNA, the CDR3 is TGTGCCAGCAGCTTAATCCAGGGGTTTGAAGCTTTCTTT.

Regarding this clonotype: The conserved phenylalanine or tryptophan normally closing the CDR3 is absent here, so this likely arose from a read error. The DNA is omitted, as the CDR3 cannot be located on it reliably, and the CDR3 follows TCRdb's listing. The chain joins TRBV6-1 to TRBJ2-7; TRBD1 is the table's D call, not checked against the DNA. With termini counted, the CDR3 has 17 amino acids. Germline loops: CDR1 MNHNS, CDR2 SASEGT. The CDR3 protein is CASTRDRGENYGYTFGS.

The genes are TRBV7-4 and TRBJ1-1; tentative D call: TRBD1 (6 bases). Deletions cut 5 bases from V and 0 bases from J, with 13 bases between. This CDR3 has 15 amino acids. Per the germline V gene, CDR1 is SGHVT and CDR2 is SQSDAQ. The CDR3 spells CASSVGGPMNTEAFF. In DNA form, the CDR3 reads TGTGCCAGCAGCGTAGGGGGTCCCATGAACACTGAAGCTTTCTTT.

This clonotype was counted between two and nine times. The rearrangement links TRBV7-4 to TRBJ2-3; D remains ambiguous. Trimming shortened V by 5 bases and J by 5 bases, and 8 bases separated the two germline ends. This CDR3 has 12 residues. Germline CDR1 is SGHVT and CDR2 is SQSDAQ. The DNA of the CDR3 is TGTGCCAGCAGCCTACTCCGAGATACGCAGTATTTT. This translates into CASSLLRDTQYF.

In the case of this clonotype: Mismatch with germline at one junction end may stem from a read error. The chain links TRBV7-6 to TRBJ2-1, with a weak D call TRBD2 (6 bases). CDR3 length equals 14 residues. Looked up from germline, CDR1 is SGHVS and CDR2 is FNYEAQ. The CDR3 sequence: CASKITGDQSPLHF. The DNA of the CDR3 is TGTGCCAGCAAGATCACGGGGGATCAATCACCCCTCCACTTC.

This clonotype was detected only once. The gene calls are TRBV6-5 and TRBJ2-3, with 11 bases lining up with TRBD1. CDR1 and CDR2 from the germline V gene are MNHEY and SVGAGI. There are 16 residues in the CDR3. The V gene end was trimmed by 4 bases and the J gene end by 4 bases; junction bases not matched to a gene: 7. CDR3 nucleotides: TGTGCCAGCAGTTCCCCCGGGACAGGGGGGTCAGATACGCAGTATTTT. As protein: CASSSPGTGGSDTQYF.

This clonotype was counted a few times. V and J are TRBV7-2 and TRBJ2-5; possible D gene TRBD2, 6 bases. The CDR3 sequence is 15 residues long. Trimming pared 4 bases from V and 11 bases from J, leaving 23 bases between. The germline gives CDR1 SGHTA, CDR2 FQGNSA. The CDR3 reads CASSSGSGGYNEQYF. The CDR3 coding sequence is TGTGCCAGCAGCTCCGGGAGCGGTGGATACAATGAGCAGTACTTC.

V usage is TRBV7-3 and J usage is TRBJ2-5; 11 bases are a match to TRBD2. V dropped 1 base and J dropped 4; count of bases not matched to a gene: 8. CDR1 is SGHTA, CDR2 FQGTGA, per germline. The CDR3 is 17 residues long. CDR3 nucleotide sequence: TGTGCCAGCAGCTTAAATAGCGGGAGGGCCGGGAGAGAGACCCAGTACTTC. This sequence encodes CASSLNSGRAGRETQYF.

This clonotype was picked up many times. The genes are TRBV9 and TRBJ2-7, with 8 positions matching TRBD2. J was trimmed by 2 bases and V by 0 bases; bases with no gene match: 4. The germline V gene has CDR1 SGDLS and CDR2 YYNGEE. The CDR3 covers 15 residues. In DNA form, the CDR3 reads TGTGCCAGCAGCGTAGAGGTAGCGGGACCCTACGAGCAGTACTTC. Protein: CASSVEVAGPYEQYF.

V is TRBV7-6 and J is TRBJ2-3, with TRBD1 as a possible D gene (6 bases). The CDR3 runs to 14 residues. Germline V gene sequence: CDR1 SGHVS, CDR2 FNYEAQ. Trimming took off 4 bases at V and 4 bases at J, with 12 bases between the two ends. CDR3 amino acids: CASSSTGYPDTQYF. For the CDR3, the DNA is TGTGCCAGCAGCTCCACAGGGTATCCAGATACGCAGTATTTT.

The chain links TRBV9 to TRBJ2-3; 9 positions agree with TRBD2. The V gene's germline CDR1 is SGDLS and CDR2 YYNGEE. The CDR3 has 15 amino acids. After removal of 1 base from V and 3 bases from J, the junction contained 3 bases not matched to a gene. The CDR3 protein is CASSVTSGFTDTQYF. The CDR3 DNA sequence: TGTGCCAGCAGCGTAACTAGCGGGTTTACAGATACGCAGTATTTT.

This chain links TRBV7-8 with TRBJ2-5, with TRBD1 identical over 8 bases. Germline CDR1 is SGHVS and CDR2 is FQNEAQ. The CDR3 totals 16 residues. J lost 5 bases, V lost 5 bases, and 13 bases had no gene match. CDR3 nucleotides: TGTGCCAGCAGCCGACTCCCAGGACAGGGTTGGGAGACCCAGTACTTC. This encodes CASSRLPGQGWETQYF.

This clonotype is deemed medium-sized (0.01 to 0.1%). The chain joins TRBV12-3 or TRBV12-4 to TRBJ2-7; TRBD2 matches 8 bases. The CDR3 spans 17 residues. Losses at the gene ends were 7 bases for V and 2 bases for J; bases not matched to a gene: 16. The CDR3 region is CASTIALAGLQAYEQYF. The CDR3 DNA reads as TGTGCCAGCACAATCGCGCTAGCGGGCCTCCAAGCCTACGAGCAGTACTTC.

This chain joins TRBV11-1 and TRBJ2-7; D ambiguous. The DNA end favors TRBJ2-1, so the J call may be wrong. The CDR3 has 12 residues. From germline, CDR1 is SGHAT and CDR2 FQDESV (reference sequence). The CDR3 loop is CASSLPDNEQFF. As DNA, the CDR3 is TGTGCCAGCAGCTTACCCGACAATGAGCAGTTCTTC.

This sequence joins TRBV10-3 and TRBJ1-1, with TRBD2 identical over 9 bases. The J call is uncertain, as TRBJ2-1 better fits the DNA end. The CDR3 extends over 13 amino acids. Germline CDR1 is ENHRY and CDR2 is SYGVKD. The CDR3 coding sequence is TGTGCCAGTCTCGGGACTAGCCCCCATGAGCAGTTCTTC. This sequence encodes CASLGTSPHEQFF.

A few counts support this clonotype. The chain couples TRBV27 to TRBJ1-6; possibly TRBD1 for D (5 bases). The CDR3 is made up of 14 amino acids. V lost 8 bases, J lost 9 bases, and 17 bases lay in between. Germline lookup yields CDR1 MNHEY and CDR2 SMNVEV (reference sequence). For the CDR3, the DNA is TGTGCCAGCCGTCAGCCCGTCCAGGGTTCACCCCTCCACTTT. Its protein is CASRQPVQGSPLHF.

This clonotype was found a few times. The chain is built from TRBV30 and TRBJ1-3; tentative D call: TRBD1 (6 bases). Trimming stripped 2 bases from V and 6 bases from J, with 17 bases between. Germline V gives CDR1 GTSNPN, CDR2 SVGIG (reference sequence). The CDR3 consists of 15 residues. The CDR3 DNA follows: TGTGCCTGGAGTCTTTTTCCAGGGGCAGAAAACACCATATATTTT. It yields the protein CAWSLFPGAENTIYF.

A few counts support this clonotype. Lacking the conserved final phenylalanine or tryptophan, this CDR3 likely reflects a read error. The limits of the CDR3 on the DNA are not certain, so only TCRdb's listed CDR3 is given. This rearrangement joins TRBV24-1 to TRBJ2-6. The CDR3 extends over 8 residues, inclusive of both ends. Germline CDR1 KGHDR, CDR2 SFDVKD. The CDR3: CATSDPTS.

This sequence joins TRBV6-1 and TRBJ1-3, with TRBD1 matching 8 bases. The CDR3 covers 15 residues. CDR1 and CDR2 (germline): MNHNS, SASEGT. J lost 0 bases, V lost 8 bases, and 6 bases had no gene match. The CDR3 nucleotides are TGTGCCAGCGGGGGACAGGCGAGCTCTGGAAACACCATATATTTT. Its protein is CASGGQASSGNTIYF.

About this clonotype: This may arise from a read error, as a much more abundant clone is one base away. The V call is TRBV2, the J call TRBJ2-4; 7 positions match TRBD1. V lost 5 bases to trimming and J lost 13 bases; unmatched junction nucleotides: 2. The length of the CDR3 is 10 residues. CDR1 and CDR2 from the germline V gene are SNHLY and FYNNEI. Here the CDR3 DNA reads TGTGCCAGCAGTCAGGGGGTACAGTACTTC. It encodes CASSQGVQYF.

The chain couples TRBV7-2 to TRBJ2-1; perhaps TRBD2 as D (6 bases). Trimming cost V 0 bases and J 0 bases, with 9 bases left between them. The germline V gene encodes CDR1 SGHTA and CDR2 FQGNSA. CDR3 length: 16 residues. The CDR3, as DNA: TGTGCCAGCAGCTTAGCTGGAGGGGCCTCCTACAATGAGCAGTTCTTC. The encoded protein is CASSLAGGASYNEQFF.

V is TRBV7-2 and J is TRBJ2-4, with 8 bases fitting TRBD2. The tail of the sequence fits TRBJ2-7 better, so the J call may be wrong. The CDR3 totals 17 residues. Germline-derived CDR1 and CDR2 are SGHTA and FQGNSA. The CDR3 DNA follows: TGTGCCAGCAGCTTAGCCGCAGGTTGGGGACTAGGGTTCGAGCAGTACTTC. Its translation is CASSLAAGWGLGFEQYF.

For this clonotype: The junction departs from the called germline gene at one end, perhaps through a read error. CDR3 in amino acids: CASSDRTIQESQYF. The CDR3 DNA follows: TGTGCCAGCAGCGACCGTACTATCCAAGAGAGCCAGTACTTC. This rearrangement joins TRBV11-1 to TRBJ2-1; D ambiguous. Gene TRBJ2-5 matches the end of the DNA better, so the J call may be wrong. Germline V lookup: CDR1 SGHAT, CDR2 FQDESV (reference sequence). This CDR3 comprises 14 residues.

The table lists this clonotype with a few counts. CDR3 residues: CASRTSSYNEQFF. The CDR3 nucleotides read TGTGCCAGCAGGACTAGCTCCTACAATGAGCAGTTCTTC. The chain uses TRBV6-1 and TRBJ2-1, with D perhaps TRBD2 (6 bases). Germline CDR1 and CDR2: MNHNS and SASEGT. Trimming left V 6 bases short and J 0 bases short, with 6 bases between. The CDR3 is 13 residues long.

The rearrangement joins TRBV6-6 to TRBJ2-7, with TRBD2 identical over 12 bases. This CDR3 is 14 amino acids long. Unmatched junction bases numbered 11, after V lost 5 bases and J lost 12 bases. CDR1 MNHNY and CDR2 SVGAGI come from the germline V gene (reference sequence). The CDR3 reads CASSPRTSGTGLYF. The CDR3 DNA reads as TGTGCCAGCAGTCCTCGGACTAGCGGGACGGGTTTGTACTTC.